This T cell receptor beta chain is drawn from a study of blood T cell repertoires in COVID-19. TCRdb's table, derived via immunoSEQ multiplex PCR, lists solely in-frame clones and lacks some. The sample includes approximately 81,000 clones, around 89% of them seen just once. CDR3 length equals 18 residues. With V trimmed by 1 base and J by 9 bases, 12 bases remained unmatched. Looked up from germline, CDR1 is LGHNA and CDR2 is YSLEER. This receptor was taken from a woman aged 45-65 years with acute COVID-19. The chain is built from TRBV4-3 and TRBJ2-1; 13 bases align to TRBD2. Sequenced: PBMCs or T cells enriched from blood (not recorded which). CDR3 in DNA: TGCGCCAGCAGCCAAGTACACCAAGGACTAGCGGGAGTTGGTGAGCAGTTCTTC. This codes for CASSQVHQGLAGVGEQFF.